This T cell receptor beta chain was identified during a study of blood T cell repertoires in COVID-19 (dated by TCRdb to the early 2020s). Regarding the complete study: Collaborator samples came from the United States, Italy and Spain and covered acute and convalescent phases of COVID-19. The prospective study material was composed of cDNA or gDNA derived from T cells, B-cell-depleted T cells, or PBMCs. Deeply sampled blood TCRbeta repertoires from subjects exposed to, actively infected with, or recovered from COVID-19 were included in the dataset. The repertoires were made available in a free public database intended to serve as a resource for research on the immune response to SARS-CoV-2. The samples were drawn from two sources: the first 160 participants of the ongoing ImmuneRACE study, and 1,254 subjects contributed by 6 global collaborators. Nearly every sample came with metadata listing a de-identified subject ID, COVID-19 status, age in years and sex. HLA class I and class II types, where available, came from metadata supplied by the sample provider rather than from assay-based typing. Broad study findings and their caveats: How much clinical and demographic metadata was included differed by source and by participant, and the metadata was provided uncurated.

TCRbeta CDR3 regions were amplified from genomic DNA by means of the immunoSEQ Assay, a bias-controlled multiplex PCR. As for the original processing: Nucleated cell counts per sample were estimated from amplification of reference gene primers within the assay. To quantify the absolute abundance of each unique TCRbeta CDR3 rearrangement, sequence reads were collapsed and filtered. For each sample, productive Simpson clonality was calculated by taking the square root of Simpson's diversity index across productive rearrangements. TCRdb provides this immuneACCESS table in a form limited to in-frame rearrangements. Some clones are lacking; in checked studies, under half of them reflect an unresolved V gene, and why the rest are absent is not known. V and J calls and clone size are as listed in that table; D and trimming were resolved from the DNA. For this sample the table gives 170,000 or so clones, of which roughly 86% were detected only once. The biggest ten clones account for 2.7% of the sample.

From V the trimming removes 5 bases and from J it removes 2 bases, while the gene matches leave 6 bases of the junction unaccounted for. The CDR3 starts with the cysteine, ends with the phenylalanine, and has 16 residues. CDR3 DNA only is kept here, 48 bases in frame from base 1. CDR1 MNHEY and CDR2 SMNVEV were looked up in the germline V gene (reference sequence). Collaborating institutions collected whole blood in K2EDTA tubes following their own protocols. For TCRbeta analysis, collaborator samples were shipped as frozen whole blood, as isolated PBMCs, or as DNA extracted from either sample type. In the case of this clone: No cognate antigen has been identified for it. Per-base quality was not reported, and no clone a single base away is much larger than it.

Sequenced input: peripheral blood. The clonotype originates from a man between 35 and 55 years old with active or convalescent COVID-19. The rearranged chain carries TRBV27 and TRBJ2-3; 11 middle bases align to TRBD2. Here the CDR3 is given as CASSAETSGDTDTQYF. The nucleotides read TGTGCCAGCAGTGCCGAGACTAGCGGGGACACAGATACGCAGTATTTT.